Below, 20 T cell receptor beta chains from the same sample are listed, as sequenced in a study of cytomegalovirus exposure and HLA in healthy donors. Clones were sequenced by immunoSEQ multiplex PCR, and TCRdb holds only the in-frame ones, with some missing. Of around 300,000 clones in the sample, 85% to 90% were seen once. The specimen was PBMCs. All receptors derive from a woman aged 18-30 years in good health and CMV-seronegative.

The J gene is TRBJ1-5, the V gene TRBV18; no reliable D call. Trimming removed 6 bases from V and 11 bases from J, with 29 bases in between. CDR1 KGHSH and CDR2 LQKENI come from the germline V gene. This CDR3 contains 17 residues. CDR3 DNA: TGTGCCAGCTCTCCTAATGGAATCGGAGCTAAACACGGGTCCCAGCATTTT. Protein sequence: CASSPNGIGAKHGSQHF.

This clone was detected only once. The CDR3 protein is CASSVRQGATDTQYF. The CDR3 bases are TGTGCCAGCAGCGTTCGGCAGGGGGCCACAGATACGCAGTATTTT. This chain connects TRBV9 to TRBJ2-3; TRBD1 agrees at 8 bases. The CDR3 spans 15 residues. Germline V gene data show CDR1 as SGDLS and CDR2 as YYNGEE. J lost 2 bases, V lost 2 bases, and 4 bases had no gene match.

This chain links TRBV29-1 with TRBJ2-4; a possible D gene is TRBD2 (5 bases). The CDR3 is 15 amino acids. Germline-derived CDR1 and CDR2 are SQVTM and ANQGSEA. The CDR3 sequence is CSFAEPELGKNIQYF. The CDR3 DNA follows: TGCAGTTTCGCGGAGCCCGAACTAGGCAAAAACATTCAGTACTTC.

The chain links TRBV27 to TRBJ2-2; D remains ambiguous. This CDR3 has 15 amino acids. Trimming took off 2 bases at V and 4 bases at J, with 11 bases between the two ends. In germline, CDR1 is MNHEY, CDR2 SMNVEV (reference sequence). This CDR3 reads CASSLTDVGTGELFF. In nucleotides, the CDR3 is TGTGCCAGCAGTTTAACAGATGTGGGCACCGGGGAGCTGTTTTTT.

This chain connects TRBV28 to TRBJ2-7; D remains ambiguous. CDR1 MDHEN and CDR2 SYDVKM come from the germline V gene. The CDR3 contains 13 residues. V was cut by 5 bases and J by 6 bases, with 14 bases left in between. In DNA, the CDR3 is TGTGCCAGCAGTCCCCCGGTCATCGGCGAGCAGTACTTC. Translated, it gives CASSPPVIGEQYF.

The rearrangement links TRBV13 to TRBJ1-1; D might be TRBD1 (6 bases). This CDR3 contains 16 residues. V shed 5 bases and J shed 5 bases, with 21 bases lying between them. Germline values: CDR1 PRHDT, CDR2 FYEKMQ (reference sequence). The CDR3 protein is CASSPRGGAGKTEAFF. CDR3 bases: TGTGCCAGCAGCCCCCGGGGGGGCGCGGGAAAAACTGAAGCTTTCTTT.

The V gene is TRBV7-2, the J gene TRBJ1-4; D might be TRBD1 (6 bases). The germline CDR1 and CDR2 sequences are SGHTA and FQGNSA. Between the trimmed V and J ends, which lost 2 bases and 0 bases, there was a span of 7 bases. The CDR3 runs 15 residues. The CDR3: CASSLQGTTNEKLFF. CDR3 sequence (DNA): TGTGCCAGCAGCTTACAGGGGACAACTAATGAAAAACTGTTTTTT. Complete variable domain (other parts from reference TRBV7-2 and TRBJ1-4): GAGVSQSPSNKVTEKGKDVELRCDPISGHTALYWYRQSLGQGLEFLIYFQGNSAPDKSGLPSDRFSAERTGGSVSTLTIQRTQQEDSAVYLCASSLQGTTNEKLFFGSGTQLSVL.

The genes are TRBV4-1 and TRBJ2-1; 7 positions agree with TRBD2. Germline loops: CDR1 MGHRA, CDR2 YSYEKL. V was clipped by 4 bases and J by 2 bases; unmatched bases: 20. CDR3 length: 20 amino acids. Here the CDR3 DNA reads TGCGCCAGCAGCCGCCTCCTTGGCGGGAGTGAAAGTGTCCCCTACAATGAGCAGTTCTTC. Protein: CASSRLLGGSESVPYNEQFF.

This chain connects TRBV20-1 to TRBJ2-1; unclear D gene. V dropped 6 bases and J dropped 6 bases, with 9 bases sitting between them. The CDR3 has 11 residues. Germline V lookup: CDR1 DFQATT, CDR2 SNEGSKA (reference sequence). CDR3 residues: CSARKINEQFF. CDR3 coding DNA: TGCAGTGCGAGGAAAATCAATGAGCAGTTCTTC.

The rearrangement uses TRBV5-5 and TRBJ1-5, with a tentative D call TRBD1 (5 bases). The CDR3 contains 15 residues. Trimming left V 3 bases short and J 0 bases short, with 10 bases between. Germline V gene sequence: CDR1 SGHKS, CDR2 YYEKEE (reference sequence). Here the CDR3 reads CASSSQDSSNQPQHF. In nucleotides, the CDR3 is TGTGCCAGCAGCTCCCAAGACAGTAGCAATCAGCCCCAGCATTTT. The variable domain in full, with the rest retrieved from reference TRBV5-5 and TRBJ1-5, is DAGVTQSPTHLIKTRGQQVTLRCSPISGHKSVSWYQQVLGQGPQFIFQYYEKEERGRGNFPDRFSARQFPNYSSELNVNALLLGDSALYLCASSSQDSSNQPQHFGDGTRLSIL.

The CDR3 protein is CASSPGQLYEQYF. The CDR3, as DNA: TGTGCCAGTAGCCCGGGACAACTTTACGAGCAGTACTTC. V gene TRBV19 combines with J gene TRBJ2-7, with D perhaps TRBD1 (6 bases). Germline V gene lookup returns CDR1 LNHDA and CDR2 SQIVND (reference sequence). The CDR3 loop spans 13 amino acids. With 6 bases removed from V and 4 bases from J, the gap between germline ends came to 13 bases. The whole variable domain, filled in from reference TRBV19 and TRBJ2-7, reads DGGITQSPKYLFRKEGQNVTLSCEQNLNHDAMYWYRQDPGQGLRLIYYSQIVNDFQKGDIAEGYSVSREKKESFPLTVTSAQKNPTAFYLCASSPGQLYEQYFGPGTRLTVT.

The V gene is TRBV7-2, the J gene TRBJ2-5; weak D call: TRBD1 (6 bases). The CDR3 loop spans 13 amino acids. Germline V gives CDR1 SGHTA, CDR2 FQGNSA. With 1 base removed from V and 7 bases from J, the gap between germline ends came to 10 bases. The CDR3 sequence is CASSLEIRGTQYF. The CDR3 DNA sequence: TGTGCCAGCAGCTTAGAGATCAGGGGGACCCAGTACTTC.

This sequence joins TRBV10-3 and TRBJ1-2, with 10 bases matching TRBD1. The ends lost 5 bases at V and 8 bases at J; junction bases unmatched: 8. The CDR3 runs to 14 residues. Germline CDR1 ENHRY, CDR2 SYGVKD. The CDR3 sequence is CAISIQRTGGGYTF. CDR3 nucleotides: TGTGCCATCAGTATACAAAGGACAGGGGGAGGCTACACCTTC.

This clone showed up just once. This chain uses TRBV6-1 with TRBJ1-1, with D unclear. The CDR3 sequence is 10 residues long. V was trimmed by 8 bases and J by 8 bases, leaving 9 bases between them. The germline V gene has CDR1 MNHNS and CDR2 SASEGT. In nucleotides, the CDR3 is TGTGCCAGCGGATGGGCGGAAGCTTTCTTT. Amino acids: CASGWAEAFF.

The CDR3, as DNA: TGTGCCAGCAGTATCCAGGGTTTGTTCACCGGGGAGCTGTTTTTT. This gives the protein CASSIQGLFTGELFF. The genes are TRBV6-5 and TRBJ2-2, with D perhaps TRBD1 (5 bases). V was pared by 5 bases and J by 4 bases, with 14 bases between. The CDR3 totals 15 residues. Germline V CDR1 and CDR2: MNHEY, SVGAGI.

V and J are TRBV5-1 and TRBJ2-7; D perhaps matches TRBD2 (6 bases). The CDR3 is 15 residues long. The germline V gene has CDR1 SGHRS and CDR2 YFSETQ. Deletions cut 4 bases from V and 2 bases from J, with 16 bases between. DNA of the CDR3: TGCGCCAGCAGCCCCCGCGGGACGGGAGCCTACGAGCAGTACTTC. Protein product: CASSPRGTGAYEQYF.

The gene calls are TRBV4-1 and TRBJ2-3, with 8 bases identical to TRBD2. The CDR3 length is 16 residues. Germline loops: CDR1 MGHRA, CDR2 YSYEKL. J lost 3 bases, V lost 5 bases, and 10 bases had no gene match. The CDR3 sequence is CASSDLEGLGTDTQYF. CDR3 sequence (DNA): TGCGCCAGCAGCGACTTGGAGGGACTAGGAACAGATACGCAGTATTTT.

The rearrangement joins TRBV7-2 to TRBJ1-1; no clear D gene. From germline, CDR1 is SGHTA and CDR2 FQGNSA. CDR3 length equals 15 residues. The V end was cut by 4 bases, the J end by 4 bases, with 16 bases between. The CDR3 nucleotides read TGTGCCAGCAGCTCCCACCCCACCGGGTCCACTGAAGCTTTCTTT. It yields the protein CASSSHPTGSTEAFF.

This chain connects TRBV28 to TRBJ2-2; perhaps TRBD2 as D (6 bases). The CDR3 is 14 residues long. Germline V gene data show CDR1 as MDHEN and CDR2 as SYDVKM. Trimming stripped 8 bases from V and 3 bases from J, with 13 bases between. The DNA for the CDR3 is TGTGCCAGCGTCTGGCGGAGGGACACCGGGGAGCTGTTTTTT. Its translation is CASVWRRDTGELFF.

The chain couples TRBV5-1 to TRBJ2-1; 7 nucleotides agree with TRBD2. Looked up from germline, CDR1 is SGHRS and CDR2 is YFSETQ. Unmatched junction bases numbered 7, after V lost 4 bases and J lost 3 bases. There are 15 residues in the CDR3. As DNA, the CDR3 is TGCGCCAGCAGCCCCGTGGGGGGGAGCTACAATGAGCAGTTCTTC. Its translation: CASSPVGGSYNEQFF.